Each of the 21 T cell receptor beta chains below was sequenced from the same sample in a study of T-cell memory formation after mild COVID-19. TCRdb itself ran the 5' RACE reads through MiXCR, one entry per CDR3 protein. The sample has some 330,000 distinct CDR3 sequences, over 20% seen once; the top ten hold about an eighth. Sequencing was done on a sample of PBMCs or a T cell subset sorted from them (not recorded which). All receptors derive from an adult woman who had mild COVID-19 (a few samples of this study predate the infection). Cell type and time point are not known.

This chain joins TRBV4-2 and TRBJ1-4; 10 nucleotides match TRBD1. The V segment lost 3 bases and the J segment 8 bases; nucleotides outside the gene matches: 0. The CDR3 is 13 residues long. Germline V gene sequence: CDR1 LGHNA, CDR2 YNFKEQ. DNA for the CDR3: TGTGCCAGCAGCCAGGGACAGGGGGAAAAACTGTTTTTT. This encodes CASSQGQGEKLFF.

The chain links TRBV20-1 to TRBJ1-1; 10 bases are shared with TRBD1. The length of the CDR3 is 14 residues. With 3 bases clipped from V and 1 base from J, the junction kept 2 bases outside the gene matches. Germline V gene sequence: CDR1 DFQATT, CDR2 SNEGSKA (reference sequence). The CDR3: CSARTGGANTEAFF. The CDR3 DNA follows: TGCAGTGCTAGGACAGGGGGCGCGAACACTGAAGCTTTCTTT.

This clonotype has a handful of counts. The V gene is TRBV4-1, the J gene TRBJ1-6; no clear D. The length of the CDR3 is 15 residues. CDR1 and CDR2 from the germline V gene are MGHRA and YSYEKL. Trimming removed 3 bases from V and 3 bases from J, with 9 bases in between. CDR3 bases: TGCGCCAGCAGCCAGTCCGGGATCTATAATTCACCCCTCCACTTT. Translation gives CASSQSGIYNSPLHF.

In DNA, the CDR3 is TGCGCCAGCAGCTTAAAAAAGGACAGCAATCAGCCCCAGCATTTT. This encodes CASSLKKDSNQPQHF. The gene calls are TRBV5-1 and TRBJ1-5; D remains ambiguous. Germline CDR1 is SGHRS and CDR2 is YFSETQ. CDR3 length: 15 amino acids. The V end was cut by 2 bases, the J end by 1 base, with 10 bases between.

The chain couples TRBV6-5 to TRBJ2-5; 7 bases match TRBD2. The V and J ends lost 8 bases and 5 bases, in that order; junction bases with no gene match: 8. Per the germline V gene, CDR1 is MNHEY and CDR2 is SVGAGI. CDR3 length: 13 amino acids. CDR3 DNA sequence: TGTGCCAGCGGGGGGGTCCGGGAGGAGACCCAGTACTTC. Translation: CASGGVREETQYF.

V and J are TRBV11-1 and TRBJ2-7; D uncertain. Trimming removed 0 bases at V and 4 bases at J, with 7 bases between. CDR3 length: 13 amino acids. Germline values: CDR1 SGHAT, CDR2 FQDESV (reference sequence). CDR3 bases: TGTGCCAGCAGCTTAGCTAGCAGATACGAGCAGTACTTC. It specifies CASSLASRYEQYF.

This clonotype came up many times. The J gene is TRBJ2-1, the V gene TRBV7-2, with TRBD2 matching 10 bases. Germline V gives CDR1 SGHTA, CDR2 FQGNSA. CDR3 size: 15 residues. After removal of 5 bases from V and 7 bases from J, the junction contained 8 bases not matched to a gene. The CDR3 DNA follows: TGTGCCAGCAGCATACTAGCGGGGAGCGCAAATGAGCAGTTCTTC. Encoded protein: CASSILAGSANEQFF.

V usage is TRBV5-1 and J usage is TRBJ2-7; 8 bases agree with TRBD1. Germline lookup yields CDR1 SGHRS and CDR2 YFSETQ. Trimming cost V 4 bases and J 5 bases; bases outside gene matches: 8. The CDR3 length is 14 residues. For the CDR3, the DNA is TGCGCCAGCAGCCCGGACAGGGTGTTCAACGAGCAGTACTTC. As protein: CASSPDRVFNEQYF. The full variable domain, its missing parts supplied by reference TRBV5-1 and TRBJ2-7, is KAGVTQTPRYLIKTRGQQVTLSCSPISGHRSVSWYQQTPGQGLQFLFEYFSETQRNKGNFPGRFSGRQFSNSRSEMNVSTLELGDSALYLCASSPDRVFNEQYFGPGTRLTVT.

In its sample, this clonotype was seen many times. The chain is built from TRBV4-1 and TRBJ2-5; a possible D gene is TRBD2 (6 bases). Trimming removed 3 bases from V and 3 bases from J, with 17 bases in between. The CDR3 loop spans 16 amino acids. Per germline, CDR1 MGHRA and CDR2 YSYEKL. CDR3 DNA: TGCGCCAGCAGCCAGCTGAGCGGGCTTGATAAAGAGACCCAGTACTTC. Amino acid sequence: CASSQLSGLDKETQYF.

In nucleotides, the CDR3 is TGTGCCAGCAGTGAATGGGACAGGGGGAGTAGGAACACCGGGGAGCTGTTTTTT. Translated: CASSEWDRGSRNTGELFF. This chain uses TRBV2 with TRBJ2-2; 11 bases fit TRBD1. V trimming: 2 bases; J trimming: 1 base; junction bases outside the gene matches: 6. This CDR3 has 18 amino acids. Germline CDR1 reads SNHLY; CDR2 reads FYNNEI.

This clonotype was seen more than once but under ten times. The chain recombines TRBV27 with TRBJ2-7, with D possibly matching TRBD1 (6 bases). The CDR3 runs to 15 residues. The germline V and J ends were trimmed by 1 base and 4 bases, with 14 bases remaining between them. CDR1 is MNHEY, CDR2 SMNVEV, per germline (reference sequence). Written as DNA, the CDR3 is TGTGCCAGCAGTTTATTCGCAGGGGTAGGTTACGAGCAGTACTTC. Its protein is CASSLFAGVGYEQYF.

The chain is built from TRBV5-1 and TRBJ1-1; D might be TRBD1 (5 bases). V was pared by 0 bases and J by 3 bases, with 12 bases between. Germline V gene sequence: CDR1 SGHRS, CDR2 YFSETQ. This CDR3 is built from 15 residues. DNA of the CDR3: TGCGCCAGCAGCTTGGGTGGCGGGGGGTACACTGAAGCTTTCTTT. Protein sequence: CASSLGGGGYTEAFF.

The rearrangement links TRBV5-1 to TRBJ1-1; the D gene is possibly TRBD1 (6 bases). The V end lost 1 base, the J end lost 5 bases, and 15 bases lay between the germline ends. CDR1 is SGHRS, CDR2 YFSETQ, per germline. The length of the CDR3 is 15 residues. This chain's CDR3 is CASSLQAGEGTEAFF. In DNA, the CDR3 is TGCGCCAGCAGCTTGCAGGCAGGGGAAGGGACTGAAGCTTTCTTT.

The V gene is TRBV4-1, the J gene TRBJ2-6; no clear D. Germline CDR1 and CDR2: MGHRA and YSYEKL. The CDR3 is 17 amino acids. Between the trimmed V and J ends, which lost 1 base and 0 bases, there was a span of 10 bases. Here the CDR3 reads CASSQVPVPSGANVLTF. CDR3 nucleotides: TGCGCCAGCAGCCAAGTTCCAGTCCCCTCTGGGGCCAACGTCCTGACTTTC.

This clonotype was observed a few times. The rearrangement uses TRBV4-2 and TRBJ2-7; no clear D gene. Trimming pared 0 bases from V and 5 bases from J, leaving 14 bases between. The CDR3 length is 15 residues. The germline gives CDR1 LGHNA, CDR2 YNFKEQ. CDR3 nucleotide sequence: TGTGCCAGCAGCCAAGAATCGCGCTATGACCACGAGCAGTACTTC. The encoded protein is CASSQESRYDHEQYF.

This clonotype turned up a few times. This chain uses TRBV15 with TRBJ1-1; D is unclear. The CDR3 sequence is 13 residues long. CDR1 and CDR2 (germline): LNHNV, YYDKDF (reference sequence). V lost 8 bases and J 2 bases, leaving 12 bases between the germline ends. CDR3 nucleotides: TGTGCCACCCGGAGTCCAGGCAACACTGAAGCTTTCTTT. Translating it yields CATRSPGNTEAFF. The full variable domain, in which reference TRBV15 and TRBJ1-1 provide the parts outside the CDR3, is DAMVIQNPRYQVTQFGKPVTLSCSQTLNHNVMYWYQQKSSQAPKLLFHYYDKDFNNEADTPDNFQSRRPNTSFCFLDIRSPGLGDTAMYLCATRSPGNTEAFFGQGTRLTVV.

This clonotype was seen only a few times. The rearrangement links TRBV20-1 to TRBJ2-3; TRBD1 or TRBD2 may be the D gene (6 bases each). From germline, CDR1 is DFQATT and CDR2 SNEGSKA (reference sequence). Trimming took 5 bases from V and 2 from J, leaving 23 bases between them. This CDR3 is built from 17 residues. The CDR3 DNA follows: TGCAGTGCTCCGACCCCGGCCGGAGGGGGAAACACAGATACGCAGTATTTT. Residues: CSAPTPAGGGNTDTQYF.

V usage is TRBV4-2 and J usage is TRBJ2-5; a possible D gene is TRBD2 (6 bases). The ends were cut back, 0 bases at V and 0 bases at J, with 8 bases in the middle. The CDR3 sequence is 15 residues long. Germline V gene lookup returns CDR1 LGHNA and CDR2 YNFKEQ. The CDR3 here is CASSQEGGNQETQYF. The CDR3 DNA sequence: TGTGCCAGCAGCCAAGAGGGGGGTAACCAAGAGACCCAGTACTTC.

A few counts support this clonotype. The rearrangement links TRBV24-1 to TRBJ1-5; 7 positions agree with TRBD1. The ends lost 2 bases at V and 11 bases at J; junction bases unmatched: 11. CDR1 KGHDR and CDR2 SFDVKD come from the germline V gene. The CDR3 length is 15 residues. The CDR3 DNA is TGTGCCACCAGTGATTCGGGACAGCCCCTACGGGCCCAGCATTTT. Protein product: CATSDSGQPLRAQHF.

This clonotype was counted only a few times. This chain joins TRBV29-1 and TRBJ1-2, with 8 bases identical to TRBD1. This CDR3 has 15 amino acids. V was clipped by 2 bases and J by 2 bases; unmatched bases: 7. CDR1 and CDR2 from the germline V gene are SQVTM and ANQGSEA. The CDR3, as DNA: TGCAGCGTTGAACCAATTCAGGGGGCGAACTATGGCTACACCTTC. This gives the protein CSVEPIQGANYGYTF. The full variable domain, with the rest looked up from reference TRBV29-1 and TRBJ1-2, is SAVISQKPSRDICQRGTSLTIQCQVDSQVTMMFWYRQQPGQSLTLIATANQGSEATYESGFVIDKFPISRPNLTFSTLTVSNMSPEDSSIYLCSVEPIQGANYGYTFGSGTRLTVV.

The rearrangement uses TRBV21-1 and TRBJ1-1; the table's TRBD1 call for D was not verified on the DNA. TRBV21-1 is a pseudogene segment. The length of the CDR3 is 17 residues. The CDR3 region is CASSYPAAPSMNTEAFF. CDR3 coding DNA: TGTGCCAGCAGCTACCCGGCGGCCCCAAGCATGAACACTGAAGCTTTCTTT.